The T cell receptor beta chain described here comes from a study of technical replicates of blood from a few donors. This clone was found once. TCRdb keeps only in-frame clones here, not all; method: immunoSEQ multiplex PCR. The repertoire includes fewer than 95,000 clones, over 75% of them detected once, and 0.25% sits in the top ten. Germline CDR1 reads MNHEY; CDR2 reads SVGAGI. The CDR3 spans 15 residues. The V and J ends lost 6 bases and 4 bases respectively, with 13 bases between them. The chain carries TRBV6-5 and TRBJ1-6; the D gene is possibly TRBD1 (6 bases). The source of this sequence is a human donor in good health. Sample: T cells isolated from PBMCs. CDR3 sequence: CASRHGQSYNSPLHF. CDR3 sequence (DNA): TGTGCCAGCAGACATGGACAGTCGTATAATTCACCCCTCCACTTT.